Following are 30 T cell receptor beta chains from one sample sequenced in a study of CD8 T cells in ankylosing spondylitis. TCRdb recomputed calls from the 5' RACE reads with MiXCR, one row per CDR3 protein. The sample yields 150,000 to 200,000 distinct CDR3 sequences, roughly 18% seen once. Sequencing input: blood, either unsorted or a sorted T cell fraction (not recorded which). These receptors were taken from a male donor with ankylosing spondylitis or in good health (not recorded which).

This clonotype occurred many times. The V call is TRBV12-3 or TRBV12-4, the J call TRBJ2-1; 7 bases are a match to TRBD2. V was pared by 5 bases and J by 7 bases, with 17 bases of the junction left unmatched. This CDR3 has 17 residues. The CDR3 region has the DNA TGTGCCAGCAGTCCCAGAGGTGGCGGGAGTTTCTGGAATGAGCAGTTCTTC. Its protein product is CASSPRGGGSFWNEQFF.

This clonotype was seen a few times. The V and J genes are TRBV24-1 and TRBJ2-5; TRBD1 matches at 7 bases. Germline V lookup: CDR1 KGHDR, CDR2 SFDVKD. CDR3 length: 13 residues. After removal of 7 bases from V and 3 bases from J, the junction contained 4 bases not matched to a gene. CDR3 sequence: CATSDRVEETQYF. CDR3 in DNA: TGTGCCACCAGCGACAGGGTGGAAGAGACCCAGTACTTC.

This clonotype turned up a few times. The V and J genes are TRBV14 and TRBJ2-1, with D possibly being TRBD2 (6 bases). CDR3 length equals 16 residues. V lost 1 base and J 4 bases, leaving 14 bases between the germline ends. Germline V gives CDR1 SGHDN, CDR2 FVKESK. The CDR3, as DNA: TGTGCCAGCAGCCAAGGGAGTAGCGGAATATACAATGAGCAGTTCTTC. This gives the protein CASSQGSSGIYNEQFF.

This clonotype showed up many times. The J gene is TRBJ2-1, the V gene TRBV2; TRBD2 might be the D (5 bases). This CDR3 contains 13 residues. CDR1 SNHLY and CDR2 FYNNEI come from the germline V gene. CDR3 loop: CGASPGTYNEQFF. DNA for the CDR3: TGTGGCGCTTCCCCCGGGACCTACAATGAGCAGTTCTTC.

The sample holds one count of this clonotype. The CDR3 DNA reads as TGTGCCAGCAGTTTAGAACAGGGCCTCGGGGAGCTGTTTTTT. It yields the protein CASSLEQGLGELFF. The chain joins TRBV27 to TRBJ2-2; TRBD1 might be the D (6 bases). Germline CDR1 reads MNHEY; CDR2 reads SMNVEV (reference sequence). The CDR3 is made up of 14 amino acids. The V and J ends lost 2 bases and 7 bases respectively, with 11 bases between them.

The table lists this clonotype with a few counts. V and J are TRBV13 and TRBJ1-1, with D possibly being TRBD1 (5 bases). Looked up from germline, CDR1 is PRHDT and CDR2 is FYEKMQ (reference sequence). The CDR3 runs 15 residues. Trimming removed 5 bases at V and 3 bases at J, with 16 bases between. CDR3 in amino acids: CASSRRAGEDTEAFF. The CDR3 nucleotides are TGTGCCAGCAGCCGGAGGGCGGGGGAGGACACTGAAGCTTTCTTT.

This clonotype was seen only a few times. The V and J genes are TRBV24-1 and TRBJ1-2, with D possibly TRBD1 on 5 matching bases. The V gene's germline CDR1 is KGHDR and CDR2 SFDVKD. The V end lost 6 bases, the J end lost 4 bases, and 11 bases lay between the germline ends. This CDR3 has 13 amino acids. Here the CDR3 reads CATSTREGYGYTF. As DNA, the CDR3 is TGTGCCACCAGTACCAGGGAAGGCTATGGCTACACCTTC.

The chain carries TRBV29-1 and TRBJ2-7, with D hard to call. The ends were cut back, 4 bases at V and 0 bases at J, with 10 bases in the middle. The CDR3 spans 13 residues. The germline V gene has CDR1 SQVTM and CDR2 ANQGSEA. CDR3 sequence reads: CSVVHPRSYEQYF. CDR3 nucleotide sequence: TGCAGCGTTGTTCACCCTCGCTCCTACGAGCAGTACTTC.

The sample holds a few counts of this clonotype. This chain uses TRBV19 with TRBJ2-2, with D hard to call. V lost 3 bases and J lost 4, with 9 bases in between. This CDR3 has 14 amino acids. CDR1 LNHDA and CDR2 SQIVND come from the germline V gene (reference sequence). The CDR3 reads CASSIGHVTGELFF. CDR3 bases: TGTGCCAGTAGTATCGGGCACGTCACCGGGGAGCTGTTTTTT.

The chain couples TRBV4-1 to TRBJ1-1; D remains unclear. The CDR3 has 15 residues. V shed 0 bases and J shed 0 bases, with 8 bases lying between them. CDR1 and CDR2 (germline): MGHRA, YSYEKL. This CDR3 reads CASSQDGLMNTEAFF. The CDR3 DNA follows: TGCGCCAGCAGCCAAGACGGGCTGATGAACACTGAAGCTTTCTTT.

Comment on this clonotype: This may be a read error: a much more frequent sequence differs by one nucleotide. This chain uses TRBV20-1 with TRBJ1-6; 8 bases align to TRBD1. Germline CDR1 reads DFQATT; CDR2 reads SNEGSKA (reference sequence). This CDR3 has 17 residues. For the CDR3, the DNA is TGCTGTGCTAAAAGTCCCCAGCAGGGGGCAAATAATTCACCCCTCCACTTT. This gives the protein CCAKSPQQGANNSPLHF.

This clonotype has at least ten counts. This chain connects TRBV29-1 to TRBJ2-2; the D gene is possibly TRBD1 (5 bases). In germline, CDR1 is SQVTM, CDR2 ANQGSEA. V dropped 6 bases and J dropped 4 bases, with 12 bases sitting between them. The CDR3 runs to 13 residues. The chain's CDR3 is CSVSPGSTGELFF. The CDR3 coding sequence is TGCAGCGTATCTCCAGGGTCCACCGGGGAGCTGTTTTTT.

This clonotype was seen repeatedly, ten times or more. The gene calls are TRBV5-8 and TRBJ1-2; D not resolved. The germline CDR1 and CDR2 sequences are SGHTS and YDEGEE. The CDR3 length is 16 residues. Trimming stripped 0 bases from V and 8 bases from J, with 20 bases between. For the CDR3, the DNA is TGTGCCAGCAGCTTGGGTTTTGTGGTCGGTTTCCAGGGCTACACCTTC. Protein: CASSLGFVVGFQGYTF.

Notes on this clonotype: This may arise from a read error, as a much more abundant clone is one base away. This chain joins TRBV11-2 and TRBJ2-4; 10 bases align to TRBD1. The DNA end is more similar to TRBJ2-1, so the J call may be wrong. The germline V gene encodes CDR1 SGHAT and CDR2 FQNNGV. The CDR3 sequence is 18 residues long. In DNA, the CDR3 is TGTGCCAGCAGCTTAAACTTCGGCGGGACAGGGGTGCTACACATTCAGTTCTTC. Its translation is CASSLNFGGTGVLHIQFF.

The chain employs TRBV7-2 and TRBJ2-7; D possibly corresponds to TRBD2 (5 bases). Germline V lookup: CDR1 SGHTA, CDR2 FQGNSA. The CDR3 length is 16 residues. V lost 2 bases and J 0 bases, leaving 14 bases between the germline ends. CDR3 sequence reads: CASSLRRPGNSYEQYF. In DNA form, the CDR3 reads TGTGCCAGCAGCTTAAGGCGTCCCGGGAACTCCTACGAGCAGTACTTC.

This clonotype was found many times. As DNA, the CDR3 is TGTGCCAGCAGCCCCGGCATCCGGGGAGACAATGAGCAGTTCTTC. Its translation: CASSPGIRGDNEQFF. The V and J genes are TRBV9 and TRBJ2-1; TRBD2 might be the D (5 bases). Deletions cut 4 bases from V and 5 bases from J, with 16 bases between. CDR3 length equals 15 residues. CDR1 is SGDLS, CDR2 YYNGEE, per germline.

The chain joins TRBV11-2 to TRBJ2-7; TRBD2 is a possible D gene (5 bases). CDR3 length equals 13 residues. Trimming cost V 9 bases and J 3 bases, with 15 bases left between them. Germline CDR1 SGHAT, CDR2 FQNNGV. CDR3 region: CASLDETIYEQYF. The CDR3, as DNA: TGTGCCAGTTTAGACGAGACTATCTACGAGCAGTACTTC. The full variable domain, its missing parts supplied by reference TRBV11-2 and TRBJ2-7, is EAGVAQSPRYKIIEKRQSVAFWCNPISGHATLYWYQQILGQGPKLLIQFQNNGVVDDSQLPKDRFSAERLKGVDSTLKIQPAKLEDSAVYLCASLDETIYEQYFGPGTRLTVT.

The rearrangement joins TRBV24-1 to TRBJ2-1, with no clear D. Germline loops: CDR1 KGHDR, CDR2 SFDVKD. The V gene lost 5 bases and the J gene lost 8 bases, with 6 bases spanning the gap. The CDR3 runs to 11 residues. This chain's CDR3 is CATSVFDEQFF. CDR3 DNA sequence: TGTGCCACCAGTGTTTTCGATGAGCAGTTCTTC.

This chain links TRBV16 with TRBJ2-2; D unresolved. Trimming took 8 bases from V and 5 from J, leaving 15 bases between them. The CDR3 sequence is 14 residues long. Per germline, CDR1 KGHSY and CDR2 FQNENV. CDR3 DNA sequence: TGTGCCAGCGGTTCGGCAGGCTTGACCGGGGAGCTGTTTTTT. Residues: CASGSAGLTGELFF.

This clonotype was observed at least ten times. The CDR3 sequence: CASRRGSLEAFF. CDR3 sequence (DNA): TGTGCCAGCCGGCGAGGGAGTCTTGAAGCTTTCTTT. The chain couples TRBV12-3 or TRBV12-4 to TRBJ1-1; D gene unclear. This CDR3 spans 12 amino acids. The V end was cut by 8 bases, the J end by 7 bases, with 14 bases between.

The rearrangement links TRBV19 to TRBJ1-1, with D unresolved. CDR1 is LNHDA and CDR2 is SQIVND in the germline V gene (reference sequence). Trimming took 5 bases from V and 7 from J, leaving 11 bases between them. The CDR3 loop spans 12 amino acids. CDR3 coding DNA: TGTGCCAGTAGTCCTCAGTACGGTGAAGCTTTCTTT. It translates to CASSPQYGEAFF.

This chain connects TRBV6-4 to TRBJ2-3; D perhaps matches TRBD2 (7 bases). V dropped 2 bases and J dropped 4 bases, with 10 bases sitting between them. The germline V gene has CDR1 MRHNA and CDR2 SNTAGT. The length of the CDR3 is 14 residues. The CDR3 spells CASSDRGGADTQYF. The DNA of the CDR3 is TGTGCCAGCAGTGACAGGGGGGGCGCAGATACGCAGTATTTT.

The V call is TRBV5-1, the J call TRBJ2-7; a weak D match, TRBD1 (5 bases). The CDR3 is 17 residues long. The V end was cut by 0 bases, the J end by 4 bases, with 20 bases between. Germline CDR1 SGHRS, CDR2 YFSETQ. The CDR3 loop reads CASSLATVDGRAYEQYF. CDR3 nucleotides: TGCGCCAGCAGCTTGGCCACAGTAGATGGCAGGGCTTACGAGCAGTACTTC.

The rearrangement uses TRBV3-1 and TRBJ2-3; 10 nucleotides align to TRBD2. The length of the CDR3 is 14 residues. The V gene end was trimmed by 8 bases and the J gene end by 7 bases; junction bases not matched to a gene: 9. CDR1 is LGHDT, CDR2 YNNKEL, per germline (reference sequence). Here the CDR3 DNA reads TGTGCCAGCCAGAAGCGGGAGGGCCGATATACGCAGTATTTT. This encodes CASQKREGRYTQYF.

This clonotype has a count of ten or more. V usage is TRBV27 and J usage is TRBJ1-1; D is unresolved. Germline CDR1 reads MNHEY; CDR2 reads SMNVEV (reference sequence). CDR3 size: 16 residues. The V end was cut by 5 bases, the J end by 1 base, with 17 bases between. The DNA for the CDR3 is TGTGCCAGCAGTCTACGAGAAGGACCCCAGAACACTGAAGCTTTCTTT. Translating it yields CASSLREGPQNTEAFF.

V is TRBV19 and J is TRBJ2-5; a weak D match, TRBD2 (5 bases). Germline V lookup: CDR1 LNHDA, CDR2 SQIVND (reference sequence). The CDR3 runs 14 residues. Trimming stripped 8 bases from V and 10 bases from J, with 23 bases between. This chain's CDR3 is CASQVEPQAVGQYF. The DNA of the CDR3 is TGTGCCAGTCAAGTGGAACCCCAAGCGGTTGGCCAGTACTTC. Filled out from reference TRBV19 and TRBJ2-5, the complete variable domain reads DGGITQSPKYLFRKEGQNVTLSCEQNLNHDAMYWYRQDPGQGLRLIYYSQIVNDFQKGDIAEGYSVSREKKESFPLTVTSAQKNPTAFYLCASQVEPQAVGQYFGPGTRLLVL.

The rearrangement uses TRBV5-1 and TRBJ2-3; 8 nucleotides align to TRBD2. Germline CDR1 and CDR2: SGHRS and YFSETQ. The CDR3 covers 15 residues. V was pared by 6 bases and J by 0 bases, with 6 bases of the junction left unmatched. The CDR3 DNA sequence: TGCGCCAGCACAATAGCGGGAAGGAGCACAGATACGCAGTATTTT. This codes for CASTIAGRSTDTQYF.

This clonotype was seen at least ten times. The CDR3 DNA follows: TGTGCCAGCAGATTAGGAGAGACCCAGTACTTC. Residues: CASRLGETQYF. This chain joins TRBV6-5 and TRBJ2-5; no reliable D call. Germline CDR1 is MNHEY and CDR2 is SVGAGI. The CDR3 is 11 amino acids. V gave up 6 bases and J gave up 4 bases, with 6 bases separating them.

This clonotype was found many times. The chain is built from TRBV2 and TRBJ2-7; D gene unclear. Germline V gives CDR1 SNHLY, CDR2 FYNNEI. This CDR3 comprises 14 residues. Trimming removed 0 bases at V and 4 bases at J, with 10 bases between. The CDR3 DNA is TGTGCCAGCAGTGAAGCGCTTATCTTATACGAGCAGTACTTC. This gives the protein CASSEALILYEQYF. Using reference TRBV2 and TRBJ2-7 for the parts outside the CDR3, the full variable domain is EPEVTQTPSHQVTQMGQEVILRCVPISNHLYFYWYRQILGQKVEFLVSFYNNEISEKSEIFDDQFSVERPDGSNFTLKIRSTKLEDSAMYFCASSEALILYEQYFGPGTRLTVT.

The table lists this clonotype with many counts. CDR3 loop: CASSVVTGNTIYF. CDR3 coding DNA: TGTGCCAGCAGCGTGGTCACTGGAAACACCATATATTTT. The genes are TRBV9 and TRBJ1-3; the D is unclear. Looked up from germline, CDR1 is SGDLS and CDR2 is YYNGEE. Trimming shortened V by 2 bases and J by 2 bases, and 5 bases separated the two germline ends. This CDR3 is 13 amino acids long.